This T cell receptor beta chain emerged from a study of early T cells in non-severe SARS-CoV-2 infection. The overall study: The input, bulk RNA from unsorted whole blood, was sequenced, and chains were unpaired.

Looked up from germline, CDR1 is SNHLY and CDR2 is FYNNEI. The V gene lost 2 bases and the J gene lost 0 bases, with 7 bases spanning the gap. The CDR3 spans 14 residues. Study-level points and caveats: A preference for anti-spike CD8 responses marked VDJdb matching, which missed private and CD4 specificities.

Individual cDNA molecules carried attached unique molecular identifiers. TCRdb itself ran the 5' RACE reads through MiXCR, one entry per CDR3 protein. The sample contains over 55,000 distinct CDR3 sequences, around 9.9% of which appear only once. There are many counts of this clonotype. The antigen is unknown. The chain couples TRBV2 to TRBJ1-2; D is ambiguous. Material: whole blood. This clonotype originated in an adult who was a healthcare worker with PCR-confirmed SARS-CoV-2 infection or an uninfected control (not recorded which). For the CDR3, the DNA is TGTGCCAGCAGTGAAAACGGCGCTAACTATGGCTACACCTTC. Its translation is CASSENGANYGYTF.